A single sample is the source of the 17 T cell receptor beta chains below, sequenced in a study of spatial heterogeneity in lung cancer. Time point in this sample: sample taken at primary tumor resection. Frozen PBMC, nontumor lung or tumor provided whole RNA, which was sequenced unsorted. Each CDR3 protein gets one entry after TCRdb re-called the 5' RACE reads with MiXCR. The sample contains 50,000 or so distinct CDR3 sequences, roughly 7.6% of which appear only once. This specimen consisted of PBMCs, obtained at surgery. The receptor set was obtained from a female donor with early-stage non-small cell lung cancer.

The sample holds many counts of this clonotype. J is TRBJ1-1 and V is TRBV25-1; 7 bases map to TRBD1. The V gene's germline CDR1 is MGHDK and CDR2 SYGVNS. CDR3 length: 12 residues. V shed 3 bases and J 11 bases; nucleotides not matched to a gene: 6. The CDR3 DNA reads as TGTGCCAGCAGTGATCACAGGGGACGTGCTTTCTTT. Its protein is CASSDHRGRAFF.

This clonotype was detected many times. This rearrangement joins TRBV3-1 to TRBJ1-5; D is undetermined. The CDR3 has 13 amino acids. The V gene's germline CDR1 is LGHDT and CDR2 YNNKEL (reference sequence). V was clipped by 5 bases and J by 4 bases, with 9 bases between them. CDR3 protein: CASSTPVNQPQHF. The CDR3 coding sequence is TGTGCCAGCAGCACACCCGTTAATCAGCCCCAGCATTTT. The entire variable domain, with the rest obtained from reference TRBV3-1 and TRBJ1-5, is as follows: DTAVSQTPKYLVTQMGNDKSIKCEQNLGHDTMYWYKQDSKKFLKIMFSYNNKELIINETVPNRFSPKSPDKAHLNLHINSLELGDSAVYFCASSTPVNQPQHFGDGTRLSIL.

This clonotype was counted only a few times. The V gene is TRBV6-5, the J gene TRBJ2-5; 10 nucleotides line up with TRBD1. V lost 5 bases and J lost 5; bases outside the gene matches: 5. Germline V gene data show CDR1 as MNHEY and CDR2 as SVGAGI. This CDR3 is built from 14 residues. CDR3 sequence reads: CASSRQGAQETQYF. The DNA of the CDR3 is TGTGCCAGCAGTCGACAGGGGGCGCAGGAGACCCAGTACTTC.

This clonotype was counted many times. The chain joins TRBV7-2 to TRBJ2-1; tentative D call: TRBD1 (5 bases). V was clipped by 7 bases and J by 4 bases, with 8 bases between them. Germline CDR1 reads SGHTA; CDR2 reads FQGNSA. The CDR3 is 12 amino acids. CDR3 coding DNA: TGTGCCAGCACCGCAGGGTACAATGAGCAGTTCTTC. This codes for CASTAGYNEQFF.

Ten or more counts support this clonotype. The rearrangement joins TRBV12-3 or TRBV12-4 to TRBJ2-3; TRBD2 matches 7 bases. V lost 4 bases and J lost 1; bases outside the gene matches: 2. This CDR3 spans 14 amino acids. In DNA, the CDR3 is TGTGCCAGCAGTTGGGGACTACGCACAGATACGCAGTATTTT. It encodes CASSWGLRTDTQYF.

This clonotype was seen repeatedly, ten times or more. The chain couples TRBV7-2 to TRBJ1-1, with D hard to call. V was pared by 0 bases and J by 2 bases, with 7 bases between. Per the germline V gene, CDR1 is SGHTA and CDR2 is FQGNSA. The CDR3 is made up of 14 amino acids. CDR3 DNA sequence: TGTGCCAGCAGCTTAGCTTACTCAAACACTGAAGCTTTCTTT. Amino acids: CASSLAYSNTEAFF.

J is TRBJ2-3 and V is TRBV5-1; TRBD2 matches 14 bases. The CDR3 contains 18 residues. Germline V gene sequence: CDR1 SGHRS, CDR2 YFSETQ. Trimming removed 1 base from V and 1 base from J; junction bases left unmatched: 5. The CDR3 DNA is TGCGCCAGCAGCTTGCTCGGGACTAGCGGGGGCCGCACAGATACGCAGTATTTT. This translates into CASSLLGTSGGRTDTQYF.

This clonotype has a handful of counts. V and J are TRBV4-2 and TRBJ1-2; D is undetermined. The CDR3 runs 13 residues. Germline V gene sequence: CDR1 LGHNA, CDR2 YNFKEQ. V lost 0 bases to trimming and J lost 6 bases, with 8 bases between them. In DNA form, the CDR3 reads TGTGCCAGCAGCCAAGATCTGCATCATGGCTACACCTTC. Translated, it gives CASSQDLHHGYTF.

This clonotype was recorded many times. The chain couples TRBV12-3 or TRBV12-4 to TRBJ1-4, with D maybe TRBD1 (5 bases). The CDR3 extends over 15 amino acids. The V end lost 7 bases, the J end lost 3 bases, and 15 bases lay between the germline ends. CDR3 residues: CASTVGGHPNEKLFF. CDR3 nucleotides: TGTGCCAGCACCGTCGGAGGACACCCTAATGAAAAACTGTTTTTT.

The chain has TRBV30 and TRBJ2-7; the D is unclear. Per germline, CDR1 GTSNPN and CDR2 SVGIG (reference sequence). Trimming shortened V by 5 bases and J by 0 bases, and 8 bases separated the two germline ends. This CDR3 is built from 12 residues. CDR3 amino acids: CAWGISSYEQYF. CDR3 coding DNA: TGTGCCTGGGGGATCAGCTCCTACGAGCAGTACTTC. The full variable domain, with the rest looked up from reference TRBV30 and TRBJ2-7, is SQTIHQWPATLVQPVGSPLSLECTVEGTSNPNLYWYRQAAGRGLQLLFYSVGIGQISSEVPQNLSASRPQDRQFILSSKKLLLSDSGFYLCAWGISSYEQYFGPGTRLTVT.

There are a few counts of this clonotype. As DNA, the CDR3 is TGCGCCAGCAGTCAAGGGGGGGACAGACCCTACAATGAGCAGTTCTTC. As protein: CASSQGGDRPYNEQFF. V and J are TRBV23-1 and TRBJ2-1, with D possibly called TRBD1 or TRBD2 (7 bases each). TRBV23-1 is assigned to the ORF class and has an uncertain function. This CDR3 comprises 16 residues. V lost 2 bases and J 2 bases, leaving 13 bases between the germline ends.

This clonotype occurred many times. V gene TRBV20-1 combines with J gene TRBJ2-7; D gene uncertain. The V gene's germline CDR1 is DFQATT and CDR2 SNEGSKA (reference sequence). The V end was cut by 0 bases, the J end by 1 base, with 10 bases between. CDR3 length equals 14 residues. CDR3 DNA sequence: TGCAGTGCTAGAGATGTTTTTTTATCCTACGAGCAGTACTTC. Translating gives CSARDVFLSYEQYF.

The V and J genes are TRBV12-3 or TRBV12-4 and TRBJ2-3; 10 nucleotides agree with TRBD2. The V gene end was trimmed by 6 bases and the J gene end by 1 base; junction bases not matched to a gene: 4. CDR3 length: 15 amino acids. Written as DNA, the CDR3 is TGTGCCAGCAGACTACTAGCGGGGCGCACAGATACGCAGTATTTT. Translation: CASRLLAGRTDTQYF.

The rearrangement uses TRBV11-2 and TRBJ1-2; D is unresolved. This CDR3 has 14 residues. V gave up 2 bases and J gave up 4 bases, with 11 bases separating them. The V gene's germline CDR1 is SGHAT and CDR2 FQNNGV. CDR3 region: CASSLSGFGYGYTF. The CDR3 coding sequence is TGTGCCAGCAGCTTATCTGGGTTTGGCTATGGCTACACCTTC.

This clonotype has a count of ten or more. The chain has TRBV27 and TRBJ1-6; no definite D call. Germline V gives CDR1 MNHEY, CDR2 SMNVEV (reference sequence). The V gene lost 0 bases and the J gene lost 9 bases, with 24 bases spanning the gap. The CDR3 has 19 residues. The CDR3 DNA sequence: TGTGCCAGCAGTTTATCTGGTGGGCTCACCAGAGGAGGAACTTCACCCCTCCACTTT. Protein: CASSLSGGLTRGGTSPLHF.

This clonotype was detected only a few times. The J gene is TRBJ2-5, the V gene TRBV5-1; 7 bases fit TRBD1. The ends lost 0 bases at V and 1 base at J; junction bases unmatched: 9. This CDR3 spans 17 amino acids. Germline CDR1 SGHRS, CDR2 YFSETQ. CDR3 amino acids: CASSLAVGTGAQETQYF. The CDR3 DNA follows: TGCGCCAGCAGCTTGGCAGTGGGAACAGGGGCCCAAGAGACCCAGTACTTC.

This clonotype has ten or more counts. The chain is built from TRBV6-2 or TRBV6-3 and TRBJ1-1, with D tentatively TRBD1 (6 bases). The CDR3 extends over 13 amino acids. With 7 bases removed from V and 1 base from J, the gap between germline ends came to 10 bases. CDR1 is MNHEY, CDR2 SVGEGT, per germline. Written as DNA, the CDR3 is TGTGCCAGCATCGACAGGCCGAACACTGAAGCTTTCTTT. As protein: CASIDRPNTEAFF.